These T cell receptor beta chains were read from a single sample in a study of T cell repertoires in cytomegalovirus infection. TCRdb fed the reads into MiXCR, producing one record per CDR3 protein. The table has over 50,000 distinct CDR3 sequences, over 20% seen once. No antigen is known for these receptors. The source was CD8+ T cells from cultured PBMCs, collected from culture after CMV antigen stimulation. These receptors were collected from a human donor in good health (CMV status not recorded). Some clones in this sample may be carry-over from other donors' samples. Both conserved end residues are part of each CDR3. The order of the fields is V gene, clone size, J gene, D gene, CDR3 DNA, CDR3 protein. D genes are given only for firm matches. Rows may omit the clone size; those that give it use once, few, many or a size class.

v_gene: TRBV5-1
abundance: -
j_gene: TRBJ2-1
d_gene: -
CDR3nt: TGCGCCAGCAGCCAGCCAGACAGGGAGCAGTTCTTC
CDR3aa: CASSQPDREQFF

v_gene: TRBV7-2
abundance: once
j_gene: TRBJ2-2
d_gene: TRBD1
CDR3nt: TGTGCCAGCAGCTCCAGGGGGCTGAACACCGGGGAGCTGTTTTTT
CDR3aa: CASSSRGLNTGELFF

v_gene: TRBV9
abundance: few
j_gene: TRBJ1-2
d_gene: -
CDR3nt: TGTGCCAGCAGGGACAGTGCCTATGGCTACACCTTC
CDR3aa: CASRDSAYGYTF

v_gene: TRBV7-8
abundance: few
j_gene: TRBJ2-3
d_gene: -
CDR3nt: TGTGCCAGCAGCTTAGGTGCCTTAGGGGGAGGAACAGATACGCAGTATTTT
CDR3aa: CASSLGALGGGTDTQYF

v_gene: TRBV7-8
abundance: -
j_gene: TRBJ1-5
d_gene: -
CDR3nt: TGTGCCAGCAGCTTAGGGAATAGCAATCAGCCCCAGCATTTT
CDR3aa: CASSLGNSNQPQHF

v_gene: TRBV6-6
abundance: -
j_gene: TRBJ2-2
d_gene: TRBD1
CDR3nt: TGTGCCAGCAGTTCCTCGGACAGGGGGCCCGTCGGCACCGGGGAGCTGTTTTTT
CDR3aa: CASSSSDRGPVGTGELFF

v_gene: TRBV4-3
abundance: few
j_gene: TRBJ1-5
d_gene: -
CDR3nt: TGCGCCAGCAGCCAAGGGGGGCCCCAGCATTTT
CDR3aa: CASSQGGPQHF

v_gene: TRBV4-2
abundance: -
j_gene: TRBJ1-1
d_gene: -
CDR3nt: TGTGCCAGCAGCGCCTCTGGCTCTGAAGCTTTCTTT
CDR3aa: CASSASGSEAFF

v_gene: TRBV6-2/TRBV6-3
abundance: -
j_gene: TRBJ1-2
d_gene: -
CDR3nt: TGTGCCAGCAGTTACATACATGAAGAGGATGGCTACACCTTC
CDR3aa: CASSYIHEEDGYTF

v_gene: TRBV20-1
abundance: -
j_gene: TRBJ1-6
d_gene: -
CDR3nt: TGCAGTGCTAGAGAAGCGGGTTCCAGAAATTCACCCCTCCACTTT
CDR3aa: CSAREAGSRNSPLHF

v_gene: TRBV9
abundance: -
j_gene: TRBJ2-7
d_gene: TRBD1
CDR3nt: TGTGCCAGCAGCGTTGAGGACAGGTTCTACGAGCAGTACTTC
CDR3aa: CASSVEDRFYEQYF

v_gene: TRBV20-1
abundance: few
j_gene: TRBJ1-6
d_gene: -
CDR3nt: TGCAGTGCTAGAGAACGATACAGGAGCTCCTATAATTCACCCCTCCACTTT
CDR3aa: CSARERYRSSYNSPLHF

v_gene: TRBV6-1
abundance: -
j_gene: TRBJ2-1
d_gene: -
CDR3nt: TGTGCCAGCAGCGCCCCCGGGACGCGAAGACATGAGCAGTTCTTC
CDR3aa: CASSAPGTRRHEQFF

v_gene: TRBV7-9
abundance: -
j_gene: TRBJ1-5
d_gene: -
CDR3nt: TGTGCCAGCAGCTTAGGGGCAGGGCCATATAGCAATCAGCCCCAGCATTTT
CDR3aa: CASSLGAGPYSNQPQHF

v_gene: TRBV4-3
abundance: -
j_gene: TRBJ1-1
d_gene: TRBD1
CDR3nt: TGCGCCAGCAGCACATACAGGGGGAACACTGAAGCTTTCTTT
CDR3aa: CASSTYRGNTEAFF

v_gene: TRBV29-1
abundance: -
j_gene: TRBJ1-2
d_gene: -
CDR3nt: TGCAGCGTTGAAAGGGGGGGAGGCTACACCTTC
CDR3aa: CSVERGGGYTF

v_gene: TRBV27
abundance: few
j_gene: TRBJ1-2
d_gene: -
CDR3nt: TGTGCCAGCAGTTTCGGTTCTGGAGTTGGCTACACCTTC
CDR3aa: CASSFGSGVGYTF

v_gene: TRBV27
abundance: few
j_gene: TRBJ1-3
d_gene: -
CDR3nt: TGTGCCAGCAGTTTAGACTTACGCTCTGGAAACACCATATATTTT
CDR3aa: CASSLDLRSGNTIYF

v_gene: TRBV6-2/TRBV6-3
abundance: -
j_gene: TRBJ2-1
d_gene: TRBD2
CDR3nt: TGTGCCAGCAGACCCACAACCAATATAGCGGGGAGCTCCTACAATGAGCAGTTCTTC
CDR3aa: CASRPTTNIAGSSYNEQFF

v_gene: TRBV4-2
abundance: -
j_gene: TRBJ1-5
d_gene: -
CDR3nt: TGTGCCAGCAGCCACGAGTATGACAGTGGACAGCCCCAGCATTTT
CDR3aa: CASSHEYDSGQPQHF

v_gene: TRBV10-3
abundance: -
j_gene: TRBJ1-5
d_gene: -
CDR3nt: TGTGCCATCAGGGCAGGCCAGCATTTT
CDR3aa: CAIRAGQHF

v_gene: TRBV7-9
abundance: -
j_gene: TRBJ2-7
d_gene: TRBD1
CDR3nt: TGTGCCAGCAGCGAGACAGGGGGTCGGGAGCAGTACTTC
CDR3aa: CASSETGGREQYF

v_gene: TRBV7-2
abundance: few
j_gene: TRBJ2-1
d_gene: TRBD1
CDR3nt: TGTGCCAGCAGCCCTGGACAGGGGGGCCTTTGGCAGTTCTTC
CDR3aa: CASSPGQGGLWQFF

v_gene: TRBV7-3
abundance: few
j_gene: TRBJ1-1
d_gene: -
CDR3nt: TGTGCCAGCAGCCCCTTTATGAGGGTTGGAGATAGTCTTGCTGAAGCTTTCTTT
CDR3aa: CASSPFMRVGDSLAEAFF

v_gene: TRBV7-6
abundance: few
j_gene: TRBJ2-5
d_gene: -
CDR3nt: TGTGCCAGCAGCCCACCCGGTGGTCAAGAGACCCAGTACTTC
CDR3aa: CASSPPGGQETQYF

v_gene: TRBV12-3/TRBV12-4
abundance: -
j_gene: TRBJ1-4
d_gene: -
CDR3nt: TGTGCCAGCAGTTTAAGTATCTTTTCTAATGAAAAACTGTTTTTT
CDR3aa: CASSLSIFSNEKLFF

v_gene: TRBV7-9
abundance: -
j_gene: TRBJ1-1
d_gene: -
CDR3nt: TGTGCCAGCAGGTCCGAGGGGGGAACTGAAGCTTTCTTT
CDR3aa: CASRSEGGTEAFF

v_gene: TRBV6-6
abundance: -
j_gene: TRBJ1-6
d_gene: TRBD1
CDR3nt: TGTGCCAGCAGAACGAGACAGGGTGGTTCACCCCTCCACTTT
CDR3aa: CASRTRQGGSPLHF

v_gene: TRBV7-9
abundance: few
j_gene: TRBJ2-7
d_gene: TRBD1
CDR3nt: TGTGCCAGCAGCTTAGGGGGGACAGTCTCCTACGAGCAGTACTTC
CDR3aa: CASSLGGTVSYEQYF

v_gene: TRBV7-9
abundance: many
j_gene: TRBJ2-3
d_gene: TRBD2
CDR3nt: TGTGCCAGCAGCTCTCCGACTAGCGGGAACCCAGATACGCAGTATTTT
CDR3aa: CASSSPTSGNPDTQYF

v_gene: TRBV7-9
abundance: -
j_gene: TRBJ1-1
d_gene: TRBD1
CDR3nt: TGTGCCAGCAGTGACGGACAGGGTAGGACTGAAGCTTTCTTT
CDR3aa: CASSDGQGRTEAFF

v_gene: TRBV19
abundance: -
j_gene: TRBJ2-7
d_gene: TRBD2
CDR3nt: TGTGCCAGTAGTATTACTAGCGGCTCCTACGAGCAGTACTTC
CDR3aa: CASSITSGSYEQYF

v_gene: TRBV11-2
abundance: few
j_gene: TRBJ1-1
d_gene: -
CDR3nt: TGTGCCAGCAGCTGGGGGCCGACTGAAGCTTTCTTT
CDR3aa: CASSWGPTEAFF